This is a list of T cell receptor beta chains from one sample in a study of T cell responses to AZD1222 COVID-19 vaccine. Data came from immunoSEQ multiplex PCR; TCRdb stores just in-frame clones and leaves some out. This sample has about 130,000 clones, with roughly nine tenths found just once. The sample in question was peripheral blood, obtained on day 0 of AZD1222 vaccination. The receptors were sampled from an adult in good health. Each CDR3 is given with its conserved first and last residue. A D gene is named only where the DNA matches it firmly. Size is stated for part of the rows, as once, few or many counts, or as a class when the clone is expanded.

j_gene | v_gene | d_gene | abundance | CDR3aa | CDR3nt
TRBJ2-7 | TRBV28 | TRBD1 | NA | CASSPGTGIGEQYF | TGTGCCAGCAGTCCTGGGACAGGGATCGGCGAGCAGTACTTC
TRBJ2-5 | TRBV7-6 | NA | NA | CASSPPTIDRETQYF | TGTGCCAGCAGCCCGCCCACAATTGACAGAGAGACCCAGTACTTC
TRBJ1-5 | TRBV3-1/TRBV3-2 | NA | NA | CASSQQRAQPQHF | TGTGCCAGCAGCCAGCAAAGGGCTCAGCCCCAGCATTTT
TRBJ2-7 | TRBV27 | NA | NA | CASSSTGLGAYEQYF | TGTGCCAGCAGTTCCACGGGACTGGGGGCCTACGAGCAGTACTTC
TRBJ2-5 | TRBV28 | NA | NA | CASSEIREAETQYF | TGTGCCAGCAGTGAGATCAGGGAAGCGGAGACCCAGTACTTC
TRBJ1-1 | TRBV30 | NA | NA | CAWRRLNTEAFF | TGTGCCTGGAGGCGGCTGAACACTGAAGCTTTCTTT
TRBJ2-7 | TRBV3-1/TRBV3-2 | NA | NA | CASSPTREQYF | TGTGCCAGCAGCCCGACGAGGGAGCAGTACTTC
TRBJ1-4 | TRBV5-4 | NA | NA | CASSLREGANEKLFF | TGTGCCAGCAGCTTGAGGGAGGGAGCTAATGAAAAACTGTTTTTT
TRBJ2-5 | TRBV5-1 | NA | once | CASSFQGGAGETQYF | TGCGCCAGCAGCTTTCAGGGGGGGGCCGGGGAGACCCAGTACTTC
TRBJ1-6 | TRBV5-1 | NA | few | CASTLRQVGNSPLHF | TGCGCCAGCACCCTGCGCCAGGTCGGAAATTCACCCCTCCACTTT
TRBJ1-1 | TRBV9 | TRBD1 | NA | CASSVADRQGGGLNTEAFF | TGTGCCAGCAGCGTAGCCGACCGACAGGGGGGAGGTTTGAACACTGAAGCTTTCTTT
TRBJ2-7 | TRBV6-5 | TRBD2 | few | CASGPSGGLAYEQYF | TGTGCCAGCGGCCCTAGCGGGGGGCTGGCCTACGAGCAGTACTTC